The 27 T cell receptor beta chains below all came from one sample that was sequenced in a study of blood T cell repertoires in COVID-19. Sequencing was performed with immunoSEQ multiplex PCR; in TCRdb, only in-frame clones are kept and a portion is missing. The table has roughly 300,000 clones, 86% seen once. Sequenced: PBMCs or T cells enriched from blood (not recorded which). These receptors were collected from a man aged 30-40 years who had recovered from COVID-19.

The genes are TRBV15 and TRBJ1-6; 9 nucleotides line up with TRBD1. The CDR3 extends over 15 amino acids. In germline, CDR1 is LNHNV, CDR2 YYDKDF (reference sequence). J lost 9 bases, V lost 3 bases, and 6 bases had no gene match. This CDR3 reads CATSSRTGATSPLHF. DNA for the CDR3: TGTGCCACCAGCAGTAGGACAGGGGCGACTTCACCCCTCCACTTT. Filled out from reference TRBV15 and TRBJ1-6, the complete variable domain reads DAMVIQNPRYQVTQFGKPVTLSCSQTLNHNVMYWYQQKSSQAPKLLFHYYDKDFNNEADTPDNFQSRRPNTSFCFLDIRSPGLGDTAMYLCATSSRTGATSPLHFGNGTRLTVT.

This chain connects TRBV5-1 to TRBJ2-1, with D tentatively TRBD2 (7 bases). Germline-derived CDR1 and CDR2 are SGHRS and YFSETQ. The CDR3 has 16 residues. The V gene lost 6 bases and the J gene lost 2 bases, with 18 bases spanning the gap. Written as DNA, the CDR3 is TGCGCCAGCATCCCGCGTGAGGGGGGGGCCTACAATGAGCAGTTCTTC. Translated, it gives CASIPREGGAYNEQFF.

The chain couples TRBV7-2 to TRBJ2-1; no definite D call. Germline V gives CDR1 SGHTA, CDR2 FQGNSA. This CDR3 is 13 amino acids long. V was clipped by 5 bases and J by 5 bases, with 10 bases between them. CDR3 nucleotides: TGTGCCAGCAGCCCCCTGTTCGACAATGAGCAGTTCTTC. Its translation: CASSPLFDNEQFF. The full variable domain, completed using reference TRBV7-2 and TRBJ2-1, is GAGVSQSPSNKVTEKGKDVELRCDPISGHTALYWYRQSLGQGLEFLIYFQGNSAPDKSGLPSDRFSAERTGGSVSTLTIQRTQQEDSAVYLCASSPLFDNEQFFGPGTRLTVL.

This rearrangement joins TRBV2 to TRBJ2-3; D not certain. The CDR3 is made up of 16 amino acids. Germline V gives CDR1 SNHLY, CDR2 FYNNEI. V lost 4 bases and J lost 0, with 14 bases in between. The CDR3 is CASSATLAQSTDTQYF. The CDR3 DNA is TGTGCCAGCAGTGCTACGTTAGCCCAAAGCACAGATACGCAGTATTTT.

The chain's CDR3 is CASSLLDSTGHNEKLFF. The CDR3 region has the DNA TGTGCCAGCAGCCTGCTTGATTCGACAGGGCATAATGAAAAACTGTTTTTT. This rearrangement joins TRBV7-6 to TRBJ1-4, with 7 bases aligning to TRBD1. CDR1 SGHVS and CDR2 FNYEAQ come from the germline V gene. This CDR3 has 17 residues. The J segment lost 4 bases and the V segment lost 5 bases, leaving 13 bases of the junction unmatched.

This chain connects TRBV6-5 to TRBJ2-1; no firm D call. In germline, CDR1 is MNHEY, CDR2 SVGAGI. Trimming pared 6 bases from V and 5 bases from J, leaving 14 bases between. There are 14 residues in the CDR3. The CDR3: CASRPLGFDNEQFF. In DNA, the CDR3 is TGTGCCAGCAGGCCCCTCGGGTTCGACAATGAGCAGTTCTTC.

This chain uses TRBV2 with TRBJ2-3; the D gene is possibly TRBD2 (6 bases). Trimming pared 6 bases from V and 4 bases from J, leaving 11 bases between. Germline assignment: CDR1 SNHLY and CDR2 FYNNEI. The CDR3 is 13 residues long. This chain's CDR3 is CASSEREADTQYF. In DNA form, the CDR3 reads TGTGCCAGCAGCGAGAGGGAGGCAGATACGCAGTATTTT.

The V call is TRBV5-1, the J call TRBJ2-3; perhaps TRBD1 as D (6 bases). With 4 bases removed from V and 5 bases from J, the gap between germline ends came to 11 bases. CDR3 length equals 13 residues. Germline CDR1 is SGHRS and CDR2 is YFSETQ. The CDR3, as DNA: TGCGCCAGCAGCCCGACAGGAGGAGATACGCAGTATTTT. This gives the protein CASSPTGGDTQYF.

The chain combines TRBV5-1 with TRBJ1-2; TRBD1 matches at 8 bases. In germline, CDR1 is SGHRS, CDR2 YFSETQ. CDR3 size: 15 residues. J gave up 4 bases and V 1 base, and 6 bases lay outside the gene matches. CDR3 nucleotide sequence: TGCGCCAGCAGCTTGCGGGACAGGTCCCTCTATGGCTACACCTTC. It yields the protein CASSLRDRSLYGYTF.

The genes are TRBV7-2 and TRBJ2-7; possible D gene TRBD2, 7 bases. Trimming stripped 1 base from V and 5 bases from J, with 12 bases between. From germline, CDR1 is SGHTA and CDR2 FQGNSA. The CDR3 sequence is 14 residues long. As DNA, the CDR3 is TGTGCCAGCAGCTTAGGGGGGGGCTCGGACGAGCAGTACTTC. Translating it yields CASSLGGGSDEQYF. Variable domain in full (rest from reference TRBV7-2 and TRBJ2-7): GAGVSQSPSNKVTEKGKDVELRCDPISGHTALYWYRQSLGQGLEFLIYFQGNSAPDKSGLPSDRFSAERTGGSVSTLTIQRTQQEDSAVYLCASSLGGGSDEQYFGPGTRLTVT.

The rearrangement uses TRBV11-2 and TRBJ2-2; 14 bases line up with TRBD2. The V segment lost 5 bases and the J segment 5 bases; nucleotides outside the gene matches: 10. CDR3 length: 18 amino acids. Germline V gives CDR1 SGHAT, CDR2 FQNNGV. In DNA form, the CDR3 reads TGTGCCAGCAGCCCCAGACTAGCGGGAGGGCCTAATACCGGGGAGCTGTTTTTT. It encodes CASSPRLAGGPNTGELFF.

This chain links TRBV29-1 with TRBJ2-7; 7 bases are a match to TRBD2. Germline trimming cut 4 bases from V and 2 bases from J; bases unmatched to any gene: 8. This CDR3 spans 14 amino acids. Germline assignment: CDR1 SQVTM and CDR2 ANQGSEA. As DNA, the CDR3 is TGCAGCGTTGTGGGCGGGAGCGAACCCTACGAGCAGTACTTC. As protein: CSVVGGSEPYEQYF.

This clone was recorded once. The rearrangement joins TRBV13 to TRBJ2-7; 10 bases are a match to TRBD1. The CDR3 has 13 amino acids. V lost 5 bases and J lost 7; bases outside the gene matches: 5. CDR1 and CDR2 from the germline V gene are PRHDT and FYEKMQ (reference sequence). Here the CDR3 DNA reads TGTGCCAGCAGCCGGGACAGGGGAAGGGAGCAGTACTTC. Its protein is CASSRDRGREQYF.

J is TRBJ2-7 and V is TRBV11-2; TRBD1 is a possible D gene (6 bases). V was clipped by 8 bases and J by 7 bases, with 15 bases between them. Germline CDR1 is SGHAT and CDR2 is FQNNGV. This CDR3 has 12 residues. CDR3 DNA sequence: TGTGCCAGCGGGGGCCTGGTGAGGGAGCAGTACTTC. The encoded protein is CASGGLVREQYF.

The V gene is TRBV5-1, the J gene TRBJ2-1; weak D call: TRBD2 (6 bases). The CDR3 runs to 14 residues. Germline CDR1 and CDR2: SGHRS and YFSETQ. Trimming took off 2 bases at V and 2 bases at J, with 8 bases between the two ends. The CDR3 loop is CASSFGGAYNEQFF. The CDR3 nucleotides are TGCGCCAGCAGCTTTGGCGGGGCCTACAATGAGCAGTTCTTC.

V and J are TRBV25-1 and TRBJ2-5; D call uncertain. Germline assignment: CDR1 MGHDK and CDR2 SYGVNS. Trimming left V 2 bases short and J 3 bases short, with 10 bases between. The CDR3 is made up of 14 amino acids. CDR3 protein: CASSEDTREETQYF. The DNA for the CDR3 is TGTGCCAGCAGTGAAGACACCCGTGAAGAGACCCAGTACTTC. Full variable domain (outside the CDR3, taken from reference TRBV25-1 and TRBJ2-5): EADIYQTPRYLVIGTGKKITLECSQTMGHDKMYWYQQDPGMELHLIHYSYGVNSTEKGDLSSESTVSRIRTEHFPLTLESARPSHTSQYLCASSEDTREETQYFGPGTRLLVL.

This chain joins TRBV15 and TRBJ1-2; D may be TRBD1 (5 bases). Trimming took 0 bases from V and 4 from J, leaving 9 bases between them. CDR1 and CDR2 (germline): LNHNV, YYDKDF (reference sequence). There are 14 residues in the CDR3. The CDR3 nucleotides are TGTGCCACCAGCAGAGAGGGGGAGGGCTATGGCTACACCTTC. It yields the protein CATSREGEGYGYTF.

This clone was recorded a few times. V usage is TRBV6-1 and J usage is TRBJ2-1; the D gene is possibly TRBD2 (5 bases). V was clipped by 2 bases and J by 12 bases, with 14 bases between them. CDR3 size: 13 residues. Per the germline V gene, CDR1 is MNHNS and CDR2 is SASEGT. DNA of the CDR3: TGTGCCAGCAGTGAATCTGCGGGCCCTGGGCAGTTCTTC. The encoded protein is CASSESAGPGQFF.

The chain employs TRBV5-1 and TRBJ1-2; D is unclear. The CDR3 has 12 residues. CDR1 and CDR2 from the germline V gene are SGHRS and YFSETQ. Trimming took off 0 bases at V and 9 bases at J, with 9 bases between the two ends. The CDR3 DNA reads TGCGCCAGCAGCTTGGTCGGGGAACGCTACACCTTC. Protein: CASSLVGERYTF.

CDR3 amino acids: CASSLSGGQWVGEKLFF. The CDR3 DNA reads TGTGCCAGCAGTTTATCAGGGGGTCAGTGGGTCGGTGAAAAACTGTTTTTT. The genes are TRBV27 and TRBJ1-4; D perhaps matches TRBD1 (6 bases). Germline V lookup: CDR1 MNHEY, CDR2 SMNVEV (reference sequence). CDR3 length: 17 amino acids. V was pared by 0 bases and J by 7 bases, with 18 bases between.

This chain uses TRBV9 with TRBJ1-2; TRBD1 matches 7 bases. This CDR3 is 16 amino acids long. V shed 4 bases and J 5 bases; nucleotides not matched to a gene: 14. Germline V gene data show CDR1 as SGDLS and CDR2 as YYNGEE. The CDR3 bases are TGTGCCAGCAGCCCCCGGACAGGCGGGGCGCCGTATGGCTACACCTTC. Encoded protein: CASSPRTGGAPYGYTF.

V usage is TRBV3-1 (or the pseudogene TRBV3-2) and J usage is TRBJ1-4; no firm D call. From germline, CDR1 is LGHDT and CDR2 YNNKEL (reference sequence). V shed 0 bases and J shed 11 bases, with 22 bases lying between them. CDR3 length: 17 residues. CDR3 loop: CASSQDRGKEKRRKLFF. CDR3 nucleotides: TGTGCCAGCAGCCAAGATCGGGGAAAGGAAAAGAGGAGGAAACTGTTTTTT.

V is TRBV18 and J is TRBJ1-1; 7 bases line up with TRBD1. CDR1 is KGHSH and CDR2 is LQKENI in the germline V gene. This CDR3 contains 16 residues. J gave up 5 bases and V 5 bases, and 14 bases lay outside the gene matches. CDR3 sequence reads: CASSRITGQGGTEAFF. CDR3 bases: TGTGCCAGCTCAAGAATCACGGGGCAGGGGGGAACTGAAGCTTTCTTT.

The V gene is TRBV6-2 or TRBV6-3, the J gene TRBJ2-5, with D possibly TRBD1 on 5 matching bases. V lost 5 bases and J lost 5, with 12 bases in between. The germline CDR1 and CDR2 sequences are MNHEY and SVGEGT. This CDR3 spans 13 amino acids. The CDR3 bases are TGTGCCAGCAGTCCCGGTTGGGGCGAGACCCAGTACTTC. This codes for CASSPGWGETQYF.

Here the CDR3 reads CASSDGTGGRGEKLFF. CDR3 in DNA: TGTGCCAGCAGTGATGGGACAGGGGGTCGAGGTGAAAAACTGTTTTTT. The rearrangement uses TRBV28 and TRBJ1-4, with TRBD1 identical over 11 bases. The trim removed 5 bases at V and 7 bases at J, leaving 9 bases unmatched. This CDR3 contains 16 residues. Germline CDR1 is MDHEN and CDR2 is SYDVKM.

V usage is TRBV7-9 and J usage is TRBJ2-7; TRBD2 might be the D (6 bases). Germline V CDR1 and CDR2: SEHNR, FQNEAQ (reference sequence). This CDR3 has 12 residues. The V gene lost 3 bases and the J gene lost 7 bases, with 10 bases spanning the gap. The CDR3 spells CASSFFGGEQYF. The CDR3 DNA sequence: TGTGCCAGCAGCTTTTTTGGAGGGGAGCAGTACTTC.

The chain is built from TRBV6-6 and TRBJ1-5, with D possibly matching TRBD1 (5 bases). The CDR3 consists of 13 residues. The V gene lost 4 bases and the J gene lost 11 bases, with 15 bases spanning the gap. Germline assignment: CDR1 MNHNY and CDR2 SVGAGI (reference sequence). For the CDR3, the DNA is TGTGCCAGCAGTTCGACCGGGGGATTGTCCCAGCATTTT. Translating gives CASSSTGGLSQHF.